This TCR beta chain was sequenced for a study of shared clonotypes between healthy human individuals. Libraries were prepared by immunoSEQ multiplex PCR; TCRdb keeps only in-frame clonotypes and omits some of them. The table lists millions of clones, 85% to 95% of them singletons, with under 0.45% in the top ten. The V gene lost 4 bases and the J gene lost 1 base, with 13 bases spanning the gap. Germline CDR1 reads MNHNS; CDR2 reads SASEGT. The CDR3 contains 15 residues. The sample was naive CD4+ T cells from PBMCs. The sample's subset: CD45RA+ positively selected. The receptor comes from a man between 18 and 29 years old in good health. Some clones in this sample may be carry-over from other donors' samples. The chain employs TRBV6-1 and TRBJ1-1, with no clear D. The CDR3 bases are TGTGCCAGCAGTGTCCAGGCGGGGAGGAACACTGAAGCTTTCTTT. It yields the protein CASSVQAGRNTEAFF.